This is a list of T cell receptor beta chains from one sample in a study of CD8 T cells in ankylosing spondylitis. TCRdb used MiXCR to reprocess the 5' RACE reads, holding one entry per CDR3 protein. The sample contains approximately 500,000 distinct CDR3 sequences, about 13% of which appear only once. Sequences were obtained from blood, either unsorted or a sorted T cell fraction (not recorded which). The receptors here all came from a male donor with ankylosing spondylitis. CDR3s include the opening cysteine and the closing phenylalanine or tryptophan. D genes are given only for firm matches. Clone size appears in some rows only: once, few, many, or a class for an expanded clone.

V gene: TRBV11-2; J gene: TRBJ1-6; D gene: .; clone size: .; CDR3 protein: CASSQTGWQFSPLHF; CDR3 DNA: TGTGCCAGCAGCCAAACTGGTTGGCAATTTTCACCCCTCCACTTT
V gene: TRBV12-3/TRBV12-4; J gene: TRBJ2-1; D gene: TRBD2; clone size: many; CDR3 protein: CASSRGLAGYNEQFF; CDR3 DNA: TGTGCCAGCAGTCGAGGACTAGCGGGGTACAATGAGCAGTTCTTC
V gene: TRBV5-1; J gene: TRBJ1-2; D gene: .; clone size: .; CDR3 protein: CASSLSGGRANYGYTF; CDR3 DNA: TGCGCCAGCAGCTTGTCCGGAGGGCGAGCTAACTATGGCTACACCTTC
V gene: TRBV10-3; J gene: TRBJ1-1; D gene: TRBD1; clone size: .; CDR3 protein: CAISPWTGNLNRDEAFF; CDR3 DNA: TGTGCCATCAGTCCGTGGACAGGGAACCTAAATCGGGATGAAGCTTTCTTT
V gene: TRBV12-3/TRBV12-4; J gene: TRBJ1-1; D gene: .; clone size: few; CDR3 protein: CASSRTRDTEAFF; CDR3 DNA: TGTGCCAGCAGCCGTACCCGGGACACTGAAGCTTTCTTT
V gene: TRBV11-2; J gene: TRBJ2-1; D gene: TRBD2; clone size: few; CDR3 protein: CASSTGLAAYNEQFF; CDR3 DNA: TGTGCCAGCAGCACGGGACTAGCGGCCTACAATGAGCAGTTCTTC
V gene: TRBV9; J gene: TRBJ1-6; D gene: .; clone size: .; CDR3 protein: CASSVEQVSNSPLHF; CDR3 DNA: TGTGCCAGCAGCGTAGAGCAGGTCTCCAATTCACCCCTCCACTTT
V gene: TRBV20-1; J gene: TRBJ2-6; D gene: .; clone size: .; CDR3 protein: CSARVHNYSGANVLTF; CDR3 DNA: TGCAGTGCTAGAGTGCACAATTACTCTGGGGCCAACGTCCTGACTTTC
V gene: TRBV7-7; J gene: TRBJ2-5; D gene: .; clone size: few; CDR3 protein: CASSLDSKETQYF; CDR3 DNA: TGTGCCAGCAGCTTGGACAGTAAAGAGACCCAGTACTTC
V gene: TRBV20-1; J gene: TRBJ2-1; D gene: TRBD2; clone size: few; CDR3 protein: CSASWLAGGSEQFF; CDR3 DNA: TGCAGTGCTAGTTGGCTAGCGGGAGGCAGTGAGCAGTTCTTC
V gene: TRBV20-1; J gene: TRBJ1-5; D gene: .; clone size: few; CDR3 protein: CSATSGNQPQHF; CDR3 DNA: TGCAGTGCTACCTCGGGCAATCAGCCCCAGCATTTT
V gene: TRBV14; J gene: TRBJ2-1; D gene: TRBD2; clone size: few; CDR3 protein: CASSPVGTSGLNEQFF; CDR3 DNA: TGTGCCAGCAGCCCGGTAGGGACTAGTGGTCTGAATGAGCAGTTCTTC
V gene: TRBV20-1; J gene: TRBJ1-2; D gene: .; clone size: few; CDR3 protein: CSADAKGLSYGYTF; CDR3 DNA: TGCAGTGCTGACGCAAAGGGCCTATCCTATGGCTACACCTTC
V gene: TRBV20-1; J gene: TRBJ2-1; D gene: TRBD2; clone size: .; CDR3 protein: CSARVTSGRAWGYNEQFF; CDR3 DNA: TGCAGTGCTAGAGTGACTAGCGGGAGGGCCTGGGGTTACAATGAGCAGTTCTTC
V gene: TRBV20-1; J gene: TRBJ2-5; D gene: TRBD2; clone size: few; CDR3 protein: CSASSGRGDETQYF; CDR3 DNA: TGCAGTGCTTCTAGCGGGAGGGGAGATGAGACCCAGTACTTC
V gene: TRBV20-1; J gene: TRBJ2-1; D gene: TRBD2; clone size: .; CDR3 protein: CSSPLAGDPHNEQFF; CDR3 DNA: TGCAGCTCCCCCCTGGCGGGAGATCCTCACAATGAGCAGTTCTTC
V gene: TRBV4-2; J gene: TRBJ2-2; D gene: TRBD2; clone size: many; CDR3 protein: CASRVPGGNTGELFF; CDR3 DNA: TGTGCCAGCAGAGTCCCGGGAGGGAACACCGGGGAGCTGTTTTTT
V gene: TRBV27; J gene: TRBJ1-6; D gene: .; clone size: .; CDR3 protein: CASRGSGVAPLHF; CDR3 DNA: TGTGCCAGCAGGGGAAGCGGGGTAGCACCCCTCCACTTT
V gene: TRBV5-3; J gene: TRBJ2-3; D gene: TRBD2; clone size: .; CDR3 protein: CASSPGLASRTDTQYF; CDR3 DNA: TGTGCCAGCAGCCCTGGACTAGCGTCACGCACAGATACGCAGTATTTT
V gene: TRBV10-2; J gene: TRBJ2-1; D gene: TRBD2; clone size: many; CDR3 protein: CASSESGRANEQFF; CDR3 DNA: TGCGCCAGCAGTGAAAGCGGGAGGGCCAATGAGCAGTTCTTC
V gene: TRBV20-1; J gene: TRBJ2-2; D gene: .; clone size: .; CDR3 protein: CSARDIPRDYYTGELFF; CDR3 DNA: TGCAGTGCTAGAGACATCCCCCGCGACTACTATACCGGGGAGCTGTTTTTT
V gene: TRBV5-4; J gene: TRBJ2-2; D gene: TRBD1; clone size: few; CDR3 protein: CASSRDRNGELFF; CDR3 DNA: TGTGCCAGCAGTCGGGACAGAAACGGGGAGCTGTTTTTT
V gene: TRBV19; J gene: TRBJ2-3; D gene: .; clone size: few; CDR3 protein: CASSTRRHGAGVNTDTQYF; CDR3 DNA: TGTGCCAGTAGTACCCGACGCCATGGGGCAGGGGTCAACACAGATACGCAGTATTTT
V gene: TRBV15; J gene: TRBJ1-6; D gene: .; clone size: few; CDR3 protein: CATSRAQGGSPLHF; CDR3 DNA: TGTGCCACCAGCAGAGCACAGGGAGGGTCACCCCTCCACTTT
V gene: TRBV12-3/TRBV12-4; J gene: TRBJ2-3; D gene: .; clone size: many; CDR3 protein: CASSFIGSTDTQYF; CDR3 DNA: TGTGCCAGCAGTTTTATCGGAAGCACAGATACGCAGTATTTT
V gene: TRBV24-1; J gene: TRBJ1-1; D gene: .; clone size: .; CDR3 protein: CATSESGQNTEAFF; CDR3 DNA: TGTGCCACCAGTGAATCCGGACAAAACACTGAAGCTTTCTTT
V gene: TRBV3-1; J gene: TRBJ2-3; D gene: .; clone size: few; CDR3 protein: CASSLGGAYTQYF; CDR3 DNA: TGTGCCAGCAGCCTTGGAGGGGCGTATACGCAGTATTTT
V gene: TRBV24-1; J gene: TRBJ2-3; D gene: TRBD2; clone size: many; CDR3 protein: CATSDTLAGDTQYF; CDR3 DNA: TGTGCCACCAGTGATACACTAGCGGGAGATACGCAGTATTTT
V gene: TRBV20-1; J gene: TRBJ1-2; D gene: TRBD1; clone size: .; CDR3 protein: CSARDRTGGASNGYTF; CDR3 DNA: TGCAGTGCTAGAGATCGGACAGGGGGCGCGTCGAACGGCTACACCTTC
V gene: TRBV7-6; J gene: TRBJ2-6; D gene: .; clone size: few; CDR3 protein: CASSFFDPSGANVLTF; CDR3 DNA: TGTGCCAGCAGCTTCTTCGATCCCTCTGGGGCCAACGTCCTGACTTTC
V gene: TRBV4-1; J gene: TRBJ2-1; D gene: TRBD2; clone size: .; CDR3 protein: CASSRVSGSSYNEQFF; CDR3 DNA: TGCGCCAGCAGCCGTGTTAGCGGGAGCTCCTACAATGAGCAGTTCTTC
V gene: TRBV6-1; J gene: TRBJ2-5; D gene: .; clone size: few; CDR3 protein: CASSDTGRGETQYF; CDR3 DNA: TGTGCCAGCAGTGACACAGGGCGAGGGGAGACCCAGTACTTC
V gene: TRBV11-3; J gene: TRBJ2-2; D gene: .; clone size: .; CDR3 protein: CASTSLQGRATGELFF; CDR3 DNA: TGTGCCAGCACCTCCCTCCAGGGCCGAGCGACCGGGGAGCTGTTTTTT
V gene: TRBV6-1; J gene: TRBJ2-2; D gene: TRBD2; clone size: few; CDR3 protein: CASDREGLAIGELFF; CDR3 DNA: TGTGCCAGCGACCGGGAAGGACTAGCTATCGGGGAGCTGTTTTTT
V gene: TRBV25-1; J gene: TRBJ2-1; D gene: TRBD2; clone size: .; CDR3 protein: CASSETSGRTNEQFF; CDR3 DNA: TGTGCCAGCAGTGAGACTAGCGGGAGAACCAATGAGCAGTTCTTC
V gene: TRBV20-1; J gene: TRBJ2-3; D gene: TRBD2; clone size: few; CDR3 protein: CSASPPWLAGKRSDTQYF; CDR3 DNA: TGCAGTGCTAGCCCCCCATGGCTAGCGGGCAAGAGGTCAGATACGCAGTATTTT
V gene: TRBV5-1; J gene: TRBJ2-2; D gene: TRBD2; clone size: once; CDR3 protein: CASSFSTSGANTGELFF; CDR3 DNA: TGCGCCAGCAGCTTCTCGACTAGCGGGGCGAACACCGGGGAGCTGTTTTTT
V gene: TRBV24-1; J gene: TRBJ2-6; D gene: .; clone size: .; CDR3 protein: CATSDPGYSGANVLTF; CDR3 DNA: TGTGCCACCAGTGATCCAGGGTACTCTGGGGCCAACGTCCTGACTTTC
V gene: TRBV5-1; J gene: TRBJ1-2; D gene: TRBD1; clone size: few; CDR3 protein: CASSLGTGPQNTNYGYTF; CDR3 DNA: TGCGCCAGCAGCTTGGGGACAGGGCCCCAAAACACTAACTATGGCTACACCTTC
V gene: TRBV19; J gene: TRBJ1-2; D gene: .; clone size: .; CDR3 protein: CASQPQGGGYGYTF; CDR3 DNA: TGTGCCAGCCAACCCCAGGGAGGGGGCTATGGCTACACCTTC
V gene: TRBV15; J gene: TRBJ1-5; D gene: .; clone size: .; CDR3 protein: CATSRALGADQPQHF; CDR3 DNA: TGTGCCACCAGCAGGGCCCTAGGGGCGGATCAGCCCCAGCATTTT
V gene: TRBV20-1; J gene: TRBJ2-1; D gene: .; clone size: .; CDR3 protein: CSARDGTPAGGSYNEQFF; CDR3 DNA: TGCAGTGCTAGAGACGGGACTCCAGCGGGCGGCTCCTACAATGAGCAGTTCTTC
V gene: TRBV10-2; J gene: TRBJ2-7; D gene: .; clone size: many; CDR3 protein: CASSGPRTYEQYF; CDR3 DNA: TGCGCCAGCAGTGGGCCTCGCACCTACGAGCAGTACTTC
V gene: TRBV15; J gene: TRBJ2-1; D gene: TRBD2; clone size: few; CDR3 protein: CATSRDVASGTLSYNEQFF; CDR3 DNA: TGTGCCACCAGCAGAGATGTGGCTAGCGGGACACTCTCCTACAATGAGCAGTTCTTC
V gene: TRBV10-3; J gene: TRBJ2-1; D gene: TRBD2; clone size: few; CDR3 protein: CAISESVPGLAGGPFF; CDR3 DNA: TGTGCCATCAGTGAGTCTGTCCCGGGACTAGCGGGAGGACCGTTCTTC
V gene: TRBV6-1; J gene: TRBJ2-3; D gene: .; clone size: few; CDR3 protein: CASSPWDTQYF; CDR3 DNA: TGTGCCAGCAGTCCCTGGGATACGCAGTATTTT
V gene: TRBV7-9; J gene: TRBJ1-1; D gene: .; clone size: few; CDR3 protein: CASSLKTPMNTEAFF; CDR3 DNA: TGTGCCAGCAGCTTAAAGACACCGATGAACACTGAAGCTTTCTTT
V gene: TRBV20-1; J gene: TRBJ2-2; D gene: .; clone size: few; CDR3 protein: CSARAPRGWTGELFF; CDR3 DNA: TGCAGTGCTAGAGCCCCTAGGGGGTGGACCGGGGAGCTGTTTTTT
V gene: TRBV12-3/TRBV12-4; J gene: TRBJ2-2; D gene: .; clone size: many; CDR3 protein: CASSLAQAVGELFF; CDR3 DNA: TGTGCCAGCAGTTTGGCACAGGCTGTCGGGGAGCTGTTTTTT
V gene: TRBV6-1; J gene: TRBJ2-6; D gene: .; clone size: few; CDR3 protein: CASSKGVGANVLTF; CDR3 DNA: TGTGCCAGCAGCAAGGGGGTCGGGGCCAACGTCCTGACTTTC
V gene: TRBV10-2; J gene: TRBJ2-2; D gene: TRBD2; clone size: few; CDR3 protein: CASSEVLAGGTGELFF; CDR3 DNA: TGCGCCAGCAGTGAGGTGCTAGCGGGAGGAACCGGGGAGCTGTTTTTT
V gene: TRBV20-1; J gene: TRBJ2-1; D gene: .; clone size: few; CDR3 protein: CSARHPLDVHEQFF; CDR3 DNA: TGCAGTGCTAGACACCCTCTAGATGTCCATGAGCAGTTCTTC
V gene: TRBV13; J gene: TRBJ2-1; D gene: .; clone size: .; CDR3 protein: CASSLTNLNNEQFF; CDR3 DNA: TGTGCCAGCAGCTTGACCAATCTCAACAATGAGCAGTTCTTC
V gene: TRBV28; J gene: TRBJ2-6; D gene: .; clone size: once; CDR3 protein: CASSSQGGPYSSGANVLTF; CDR3 DNA: TGTGCCAGCAGTTCCCAGGGGGGACCGTATAGCTCTGGGGCCAACGTCCTGACTTTC
V gene: TRBV11-2; J gene: TRBJ2-3; D gene: TRBD2; clone size: few; CDR3 protein: CASSLWEGLRTDTQYF; CDR3 DNA: TGTGCCAGCAGCTTATGGGAGGGCCTTCGGACAGATACGCAGTATTTT
V gene: TRBV11-2; J gene: TRBJ2-1; D gene: TRBD2; clone size: many; CDR3 protein: CASSYLAGGSYNEQFF; CDR3 DNA: TGTGCCAGCAGTTACCTAGCGGGAGGTTCCTACAATGAGCAGTTCTTC
V gene: TRBV12-3/TRBV12-4; J gene: TRBJ1-1; D gene: .; clone size: few; CDR3 protein: CASSLSGRVNTEAFF; CDR3 DNA: TGTGCCAGCAGTTTATCGGGGAGGGTGAACACTGAAGCTTTCTTT
V gene: TRBV24-1; J gene: TRBJ2-3; D gene: .; clone size: once; CDR3 protein: CATQERRSTDTQYF; CDR3 DNA: TGTGCCACTCAGGAGCGGCGTAGCACAGATACGCAGTATTTT
V gene: TRBV24-1; J gene: TRBJ2-3; D gene: TRBD2; clone size: .; CDR3 protein: CATSVGGRNTDTQYF; CDR3 DNA: TGTGCCACCAGTGTGGGCGGGAGAAACACAGATACGCAGTATTTT